Listed here is a single T cell receptor beta chain. The UMIs contained a 6-nucleotide sample barcode. They were added by template switching during cDNA synthesis. With the 5' RACE reads reprocessed, TCRdb shows one record per CDR3 protein and no DNA. The sample table includes 300,000 to 350,000 distinct CDR3 sequences. The entry originates in a study of monozygotic twins with inflammatory bowel disease. Germline V gene data show CDR1 as SGHRS and CDR2 as YFSETQ. The CDR3 has 15 amino acids. The specimen sequenced was blood. V gene TRBV5-1 combines with J gene TRBJ1-4. The clonotype comes from a human donor with ulcerative colitis or Crohn's disease, or a healthy co-twin of an affected twin (not recorded which). The CDR3 spells CASSLEAGGNEKLFF.